This T cell receptor beta chain was recorded in a study of control samples from healthy donors and cancer patients. Comments on this clone: Other nucleotide sequences from this sample produce the same CDR3.

Germline values: CDR1 SGHRS, CDR2 YFSETQ. Trimming removed 0 bases at V and 4 bases at J, with 3 bases between. This CDR3 is 12 amino acids long. Produced via immunoSEQ multiplex PCR; TCRdb's table is partial and in-frame only. Of about 73,000 clones detected, roughly 87% appear once; the ten largest clones hold under 4.5%. The TCR was taken from a woman between 50 and 59 years old in good health. This chain joins TRBV5-1 and TRBJ2-3; unclear D gene. Sequenced input: blood. The DNA for the CDR3 is TGCGCCAGCAGCTTGGGGTCAGATACGCAGTATTTT. As protein: CASSLGSDTQYF.